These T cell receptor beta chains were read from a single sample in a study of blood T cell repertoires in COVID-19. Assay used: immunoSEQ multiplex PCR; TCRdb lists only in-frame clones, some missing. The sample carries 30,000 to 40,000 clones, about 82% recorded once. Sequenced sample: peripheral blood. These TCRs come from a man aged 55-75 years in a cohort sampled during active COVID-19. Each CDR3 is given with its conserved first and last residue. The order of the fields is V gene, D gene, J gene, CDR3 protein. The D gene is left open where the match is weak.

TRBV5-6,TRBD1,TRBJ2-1,CASSLGQGDNEQFF
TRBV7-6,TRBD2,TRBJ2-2,CASSLAPGTSGRALTGELFF
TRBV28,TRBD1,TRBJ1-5,CASSSPQGAGQPQHF
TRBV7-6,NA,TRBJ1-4,CASSLGGLTNEKLFF
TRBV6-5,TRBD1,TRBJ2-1,CASRQGTGDNEQFF
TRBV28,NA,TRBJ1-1,CASSNDRAFF
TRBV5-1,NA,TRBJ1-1,CASSRDTAMNTEAFF
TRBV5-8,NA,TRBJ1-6,CASSFGSPLHF
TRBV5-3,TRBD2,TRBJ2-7,CARSPAIVGGGESEQYF
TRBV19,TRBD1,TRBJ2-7,CASSQTTGVTYEQYF
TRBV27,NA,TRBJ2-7,CASSPLASHEQYF
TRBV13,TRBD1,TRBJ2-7,CASSALEGQGLEVEQYF
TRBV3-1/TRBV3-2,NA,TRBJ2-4,CASSQDLALAKNIQYF
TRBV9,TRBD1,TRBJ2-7,CASSVGRGLIDEQYF
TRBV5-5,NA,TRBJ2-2,CASSLSILLNTGELFF
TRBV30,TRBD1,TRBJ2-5,CAWGGTGETQYF
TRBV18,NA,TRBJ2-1,CASSPPLGNGEQFF
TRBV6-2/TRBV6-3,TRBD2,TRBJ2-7,CASSGSRNYREQYF
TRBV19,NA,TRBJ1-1,CASFRDRGNTEAFF
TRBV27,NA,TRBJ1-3,CASRTGTRNTIYF
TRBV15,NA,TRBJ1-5,CATSRDIRASNQPQHF
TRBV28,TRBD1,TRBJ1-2,CATRTGGPYGYTF
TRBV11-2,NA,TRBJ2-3,CASSLDRQGADTQYF
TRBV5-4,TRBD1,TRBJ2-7,CASSRDRGLSYEQYF
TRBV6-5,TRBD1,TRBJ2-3,CASSPGGSADTQYF
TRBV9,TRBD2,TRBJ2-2,CASSVGMGLVDTGELFF
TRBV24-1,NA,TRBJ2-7,CATSDPIGDEQYF